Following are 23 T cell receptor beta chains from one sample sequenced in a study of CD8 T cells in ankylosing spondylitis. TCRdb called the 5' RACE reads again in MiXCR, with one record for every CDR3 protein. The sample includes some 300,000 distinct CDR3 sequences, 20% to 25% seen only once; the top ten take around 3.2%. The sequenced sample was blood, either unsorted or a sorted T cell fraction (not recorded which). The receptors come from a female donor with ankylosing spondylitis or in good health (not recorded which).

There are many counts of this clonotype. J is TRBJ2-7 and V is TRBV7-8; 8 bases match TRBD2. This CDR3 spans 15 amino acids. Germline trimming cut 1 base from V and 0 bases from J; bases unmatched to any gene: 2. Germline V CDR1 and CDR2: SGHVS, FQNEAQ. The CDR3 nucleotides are TGTGCCAGCAGCTTAGGGACTAGCTCCTCCTACGAGCAGTACTTC. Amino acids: CASSLGTSSSYEQYF. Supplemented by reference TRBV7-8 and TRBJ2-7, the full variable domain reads GAGVSQSPRYKVAKRGQDVALRCDPISGHVSLFWYQQALGQGPEFLTYFQNEAQLDKSGLPSDRFFAERPEGSVSTLKIQRTQQEDSAVYLCASSLGTSSSYEQYFGPGTRLTVT.

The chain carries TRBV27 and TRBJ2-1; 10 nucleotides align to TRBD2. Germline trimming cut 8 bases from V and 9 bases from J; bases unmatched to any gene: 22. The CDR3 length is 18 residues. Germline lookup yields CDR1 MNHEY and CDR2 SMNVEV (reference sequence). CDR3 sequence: CASFPVASGGQIYLEQFF. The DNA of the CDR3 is TGTGCCAGCTTCCCAGTGGCTAGCGGGGGCCAAATCTACCTTGAGCAGTTCTTC.

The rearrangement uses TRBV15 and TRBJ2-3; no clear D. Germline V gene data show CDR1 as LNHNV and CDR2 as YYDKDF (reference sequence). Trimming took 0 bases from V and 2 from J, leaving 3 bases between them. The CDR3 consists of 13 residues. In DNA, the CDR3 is TGTGCCACCAGCAGAGATTTCACAGATACGCAGTATTTT. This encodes CATSRDFTDTQYF.

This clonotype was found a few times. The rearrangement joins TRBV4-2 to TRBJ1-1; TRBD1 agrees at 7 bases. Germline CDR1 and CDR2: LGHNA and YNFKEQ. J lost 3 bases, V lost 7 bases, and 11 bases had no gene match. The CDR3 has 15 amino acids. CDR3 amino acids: CASTTFIDRDTEAFF. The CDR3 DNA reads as TGTGCCAGCACCACTTTTATCGACAGGGACACTGAAGCTTTCTTT.

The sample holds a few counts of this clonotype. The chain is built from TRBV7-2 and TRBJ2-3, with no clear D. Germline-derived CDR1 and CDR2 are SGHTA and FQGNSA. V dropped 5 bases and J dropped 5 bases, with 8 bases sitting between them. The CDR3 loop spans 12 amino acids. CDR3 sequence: CASSIRRDTQYF. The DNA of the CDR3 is TGTGCCAGCAGCATTAGGAGAGATACGCAGTATTTT.

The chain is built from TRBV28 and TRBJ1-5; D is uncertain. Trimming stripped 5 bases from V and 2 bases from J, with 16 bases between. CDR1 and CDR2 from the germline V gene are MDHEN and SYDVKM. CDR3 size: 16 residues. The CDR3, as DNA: TGTGCCAGCAGTATCTACAGAAAGGTTGGCAATCAGCCCCAGCATTTT. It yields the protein CASSIYRKVGNQPQHF.

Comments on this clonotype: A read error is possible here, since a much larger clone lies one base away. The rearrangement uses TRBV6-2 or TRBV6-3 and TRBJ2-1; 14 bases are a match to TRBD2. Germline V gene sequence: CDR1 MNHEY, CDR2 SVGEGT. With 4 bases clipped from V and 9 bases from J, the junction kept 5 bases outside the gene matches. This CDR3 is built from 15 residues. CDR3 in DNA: TGTGCCAGCAGTTCGACTAGCGGGAGGGGGGGTGAGCAGTTCTTC. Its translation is CASSSTSGRGGEQFF.

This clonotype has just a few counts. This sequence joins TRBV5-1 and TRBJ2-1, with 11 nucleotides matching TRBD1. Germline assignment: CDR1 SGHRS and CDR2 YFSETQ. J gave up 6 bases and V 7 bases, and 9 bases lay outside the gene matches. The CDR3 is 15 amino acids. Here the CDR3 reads CASAPRDRGINEQFF. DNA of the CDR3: TGCGCCAGCGCTCCCCGGGACAGGGGGATCAATGAGCAGTTCTTC.

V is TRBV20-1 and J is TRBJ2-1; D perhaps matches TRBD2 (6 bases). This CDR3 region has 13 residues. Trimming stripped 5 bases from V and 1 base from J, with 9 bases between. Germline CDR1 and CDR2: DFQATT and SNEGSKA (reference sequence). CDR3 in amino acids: CSAAGTSYNEQFF. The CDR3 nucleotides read TGCAGTGCTGCCGGGACTTCCTACAATGAGCAGTTCTTC.

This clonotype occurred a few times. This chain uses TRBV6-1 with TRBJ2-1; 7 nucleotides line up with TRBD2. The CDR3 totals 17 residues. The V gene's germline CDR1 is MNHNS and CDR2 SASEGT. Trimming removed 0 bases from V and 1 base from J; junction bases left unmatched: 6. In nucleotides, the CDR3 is TGTGCCAGCAGTGAAGCGCTTTTGGGGGGGTCCTACAATGAGCAGTTCTTC. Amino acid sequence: CASSEALLGGSYNEQFF.

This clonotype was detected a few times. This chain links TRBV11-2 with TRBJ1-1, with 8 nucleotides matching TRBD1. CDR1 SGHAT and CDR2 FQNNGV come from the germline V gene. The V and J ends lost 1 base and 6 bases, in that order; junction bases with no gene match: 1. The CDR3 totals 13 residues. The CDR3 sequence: CASSLVRGPEAFF. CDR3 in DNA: TGTGCCAGCAGCTTAGTCAGGGGGCCTGAAGCTTTCTTT.

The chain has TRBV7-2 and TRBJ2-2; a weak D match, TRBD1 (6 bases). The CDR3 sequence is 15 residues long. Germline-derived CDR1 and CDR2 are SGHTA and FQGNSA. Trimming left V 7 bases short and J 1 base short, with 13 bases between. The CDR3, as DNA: TGTGCCAGCACCTCTTTGACAGGGAACACCGGGGAGCTGTTTTTT. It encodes CASTSLTGNTGELFF.

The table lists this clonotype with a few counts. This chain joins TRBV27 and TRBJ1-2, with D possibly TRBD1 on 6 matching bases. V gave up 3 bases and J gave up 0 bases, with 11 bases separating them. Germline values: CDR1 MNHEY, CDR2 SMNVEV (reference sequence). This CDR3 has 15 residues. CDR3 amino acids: CASSFRGGANYGYTF. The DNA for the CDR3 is TGTGCCAGCAGTTTTCGGGGGGGCGCTAACTATGGCTACACCTTC.

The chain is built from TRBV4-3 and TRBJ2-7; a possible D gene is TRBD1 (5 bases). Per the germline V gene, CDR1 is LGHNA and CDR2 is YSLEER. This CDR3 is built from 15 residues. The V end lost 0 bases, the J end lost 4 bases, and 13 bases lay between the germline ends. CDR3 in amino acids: CASSQERRVGYEQYF. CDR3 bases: TGCGCCAGCAGCCAAGAACGCAGGGTTGGGTACGAGCAGTACTTC.

CDR3 DNA sequence: TGCAGTGCTAGAGAGGCTAGCGGGAGGGCAGATACGCAGTATTTT. Translation gives CSAREASGRADTQYF. This chain connects TRBV20-1 to TRBJ2-3, with 12 bases identical to TRBD2. The CDR3 is made up of 15 amino acids. Germline assignment: CDR1 DFQATT and CDR2 SNEGSKA (reference sequence). V lost 0 bases and J lost 4; bases outside the gene matches: 2.

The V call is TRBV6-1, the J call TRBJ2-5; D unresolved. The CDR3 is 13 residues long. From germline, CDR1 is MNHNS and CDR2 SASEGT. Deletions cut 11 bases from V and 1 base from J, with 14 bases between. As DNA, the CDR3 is TGTGCCGGCCCCTGTGAATCCCAAGAGACCCAGTACTTC. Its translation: CAGPCESQETQYF.

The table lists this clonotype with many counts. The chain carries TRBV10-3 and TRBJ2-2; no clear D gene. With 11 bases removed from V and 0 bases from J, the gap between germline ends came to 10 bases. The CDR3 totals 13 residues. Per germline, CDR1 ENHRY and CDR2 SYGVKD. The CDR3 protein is CAARRPNTGELFF. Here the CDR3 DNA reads TGTGCCGCCCGACGGCCGAACACCGGGGAGCTGTTTTTT.

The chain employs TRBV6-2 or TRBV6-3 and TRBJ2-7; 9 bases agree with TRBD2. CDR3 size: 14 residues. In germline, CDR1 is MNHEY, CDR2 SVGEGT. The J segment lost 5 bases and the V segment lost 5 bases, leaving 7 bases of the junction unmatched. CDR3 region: CASSPSGMRNEQYF. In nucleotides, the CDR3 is TGTGCCAGCAGTCCTAGCGGGATGAGAAACGAGCAGTACTTC.

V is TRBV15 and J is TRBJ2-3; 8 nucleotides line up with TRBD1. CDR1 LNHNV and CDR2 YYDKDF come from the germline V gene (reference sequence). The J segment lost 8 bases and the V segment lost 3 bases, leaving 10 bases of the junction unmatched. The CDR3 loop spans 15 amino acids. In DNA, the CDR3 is TGTGCCACCAGCAGTGGACAGGGACGTACGGGTACGCAGTATTTT. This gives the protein CATSSGQGRTGTQYF.

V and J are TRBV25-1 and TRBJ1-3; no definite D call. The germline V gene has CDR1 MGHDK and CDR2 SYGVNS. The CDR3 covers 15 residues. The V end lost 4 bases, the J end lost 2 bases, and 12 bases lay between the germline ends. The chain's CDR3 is CASSASQDAGNTIYF. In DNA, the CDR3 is TGTGCCAGCAGTGCATCGCAGGACGCTGGAAACACCATATATTTT.

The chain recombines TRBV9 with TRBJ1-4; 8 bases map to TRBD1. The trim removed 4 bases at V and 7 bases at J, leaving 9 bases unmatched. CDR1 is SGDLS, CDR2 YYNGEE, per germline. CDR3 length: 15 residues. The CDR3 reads CASSPRQGLSEKLFF. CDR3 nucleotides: TGTGCCAGCAGCCCACGACAGGGGCTAAGTGAAAAACTGTTTTTT.

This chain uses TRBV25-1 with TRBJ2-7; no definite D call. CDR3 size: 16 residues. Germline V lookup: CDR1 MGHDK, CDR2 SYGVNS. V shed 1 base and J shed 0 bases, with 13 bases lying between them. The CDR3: CASSEWKGGVSYEQYF. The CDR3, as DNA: TGTGCCAGCAGTGAATGGAAGGGCGGAGTCTCCTACGAGCAGTACTTC.

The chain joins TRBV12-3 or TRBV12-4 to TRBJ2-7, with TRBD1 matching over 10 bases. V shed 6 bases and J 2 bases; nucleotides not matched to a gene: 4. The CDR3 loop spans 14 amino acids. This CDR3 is CASRAGTGAYEQYF. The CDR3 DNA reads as TGTGCCAGCAGAGCCGGGACAGGGGCCTACGAGCAGTACTTC.